This T cell receptor beta chain was recorded in a study of cytomegalovirus exposure and HLA in healthy donors. Overall study findings and caveats: Altogether, some 170 TCR beta chains were recorded as cytomegalovirus-associated.

A multiplex PCR was run with 60 Vbeta primers and 13 Jbeta primers. Authors' analysis steps: In a later analysis, around 11 million of around 75 million unique beta chains occurred in at least two donors. Profiling relied on immunoSEQ multiplex PCR, and the TCRdb table lists in-frame clones only, not all of them. V and J calls and clone size follow that table, whereas D and trimming were derived from the DNA. The sample includes 130,000 to 150,000 clones, around 77% of them seen just once. In regard to this clone: No antigen is known for it.

V lost 9 bases and J 7 bases, leaving 18 bases between the germline ends. CDR1 and CDR2 from the germline V gene are MNHEY and SVGAGI. The CDR3 covers 14 residues. The receptor was isolated from a man between 25 and 39 years old in good health and CMV-seronegative. The rearrangement joins TRBV6-5 to TRBJ2-2; a weak D match, TRBD1 (6 bases). The sample comprised PBMCs. The CDR3 DNA is TGTGCCAGTGGGTGGGGGCCAACCGGCGGGGAGCTGTTTTTT. Translated, it gives CASGWGPTGGELFF.